The table lists the clone carrying this T cell receptor beta chain with many counts. Its target is unknown. Coverage ceases 3 residues before the CDR3 finishes, and the germline J gene fills in the end. The V gene's germline CDR1 is LGHNA and CDR2 YNFKEQ. The CDR3 spans 15 residues. V lost 0 bases to trimming and J lost 4 bases; unmatched junction nucleotides: 2. TCRdb's copy holds only in-frame clones and misses some; the assay was immunoSEQ multiplex PCR. The table lists roughly 42,000 clones, with no singletons. This entry is derived from a study of T cell clonality in common variable immunodeficiency. Study results and caveats: In common variable immunodeficiency, TCR beta chains reportedly carried fewer deletions and N-nucleotide insertions.

J is TRBJ2-3 and V is TRBV4-2; TRBD1 matches at 9 bases. This TCR derives from a person aged 18 to 75 in good health. The material sequenced was peripheral blood mononuclear cells. Incomplete CDR3 DNA: TGTGCCAGCAGCCAAGAGGGACAGGGATCAGATACG. It codes for CASSQEGQGSDT. In full, the CDR3 is CASSQEGQGSDTQYF.